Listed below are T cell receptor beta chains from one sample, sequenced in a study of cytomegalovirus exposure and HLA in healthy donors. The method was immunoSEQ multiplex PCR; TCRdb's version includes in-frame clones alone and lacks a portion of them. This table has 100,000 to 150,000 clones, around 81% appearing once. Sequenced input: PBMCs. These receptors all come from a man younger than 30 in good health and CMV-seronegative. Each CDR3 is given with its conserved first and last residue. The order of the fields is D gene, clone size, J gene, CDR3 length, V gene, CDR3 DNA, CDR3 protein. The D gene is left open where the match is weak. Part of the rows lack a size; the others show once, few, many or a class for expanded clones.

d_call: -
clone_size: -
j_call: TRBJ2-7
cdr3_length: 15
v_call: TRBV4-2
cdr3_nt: TGTGCCAGCAGCCGAACAGGTCAAACCTCCTACGAGCAGCACTTC
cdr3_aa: CASSRTGQTSYEQHF

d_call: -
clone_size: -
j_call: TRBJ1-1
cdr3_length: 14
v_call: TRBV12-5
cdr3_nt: TGTGCTAGTGGTTCGGGGGTCGGAAATGGTGAAGCTTTCTTT
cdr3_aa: CASGSGVGNGEAFF

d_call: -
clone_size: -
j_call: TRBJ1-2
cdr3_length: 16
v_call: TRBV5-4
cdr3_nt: TGTGCCAGCAGCGGGGGGGCAGGGAGCCCTATTGATGGCTACACCTTC
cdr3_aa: CASSGGAGSPIDGYTF

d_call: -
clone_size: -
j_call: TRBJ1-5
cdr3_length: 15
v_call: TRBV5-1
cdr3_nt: TGCGCCAGCAGCAGGGACACCGCGATGGGTCAGCCCCAGCATTTT
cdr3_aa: CASSRDTAMGQPQHF

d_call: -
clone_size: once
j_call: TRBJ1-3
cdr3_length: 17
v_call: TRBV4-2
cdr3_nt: TGTGCCAGCAGCCAAGATAATGGAGGGGACTCTGGAAACACCATATATTTT
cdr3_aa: CASSQDNGGDSGNTIYF

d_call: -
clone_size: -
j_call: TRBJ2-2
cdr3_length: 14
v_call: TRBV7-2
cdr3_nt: TGTGCCAGCCGACAGGCTGCGAACACCGGGGAGCTGTTTTTT
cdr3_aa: CASRQAANTGELFF

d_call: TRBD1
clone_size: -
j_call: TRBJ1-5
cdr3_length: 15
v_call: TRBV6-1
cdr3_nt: TGTGCCAGCAGCGCGGACAGGGAACGCAATCAGCCCCAGCATTTT
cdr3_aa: CASSADRERNQPQHF

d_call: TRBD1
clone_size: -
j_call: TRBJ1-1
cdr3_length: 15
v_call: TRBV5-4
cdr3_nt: TGTGCCAGTTTCCGGGACAGGGGACGTAGCACTGAAGCTTTCTTT
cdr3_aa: CASFRDRGRSTEAFF

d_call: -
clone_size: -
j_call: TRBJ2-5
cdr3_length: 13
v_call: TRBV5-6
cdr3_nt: TGTGCCAGCAGCTTGTTGGCAGGGGAGACCCAGTACTTC
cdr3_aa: CASSLLAGETQYF

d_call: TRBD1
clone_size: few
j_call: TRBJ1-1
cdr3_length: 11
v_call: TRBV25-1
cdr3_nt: TGTGCCAGCAGAGGGGGGACAGCGCCTTTCTTT
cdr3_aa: CASRGGTAPFF

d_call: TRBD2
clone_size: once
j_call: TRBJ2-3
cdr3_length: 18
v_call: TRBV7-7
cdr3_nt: TGTGCTAGCAGCTTAGGTCGGGCTAGCGGGGGTCGGGCAGATACGCAGTATTTT
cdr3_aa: CASSLGRASGGRADTQYF

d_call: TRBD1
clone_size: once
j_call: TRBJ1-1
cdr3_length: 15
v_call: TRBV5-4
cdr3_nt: TGTGCCAGCAGCAAGTGGACAGGGGGCGAAACTGAAGCTTTCTTT
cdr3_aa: CASSKWTGGETEAFF

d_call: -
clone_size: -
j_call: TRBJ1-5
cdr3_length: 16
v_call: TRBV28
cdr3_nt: TGTGCCAGCAGTTTTCTTCTAAGAGCAGGGTTACAGCCCCAGCATTTT
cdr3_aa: CASSFLLRAGLQPQHF

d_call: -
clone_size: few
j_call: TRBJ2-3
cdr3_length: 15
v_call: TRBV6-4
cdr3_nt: TGTGCCAGCAGTGACTCGGGCGGGGGCACAGATACGCAGTATTTT
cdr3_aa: CASSDSGGGTDTQYF

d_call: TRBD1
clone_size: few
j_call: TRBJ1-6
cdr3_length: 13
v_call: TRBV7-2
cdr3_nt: TGTGCCAGCAGCTTAGCAGGGGGCTCACCCCTCCACTTT
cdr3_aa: CASSLAGGSPLHF

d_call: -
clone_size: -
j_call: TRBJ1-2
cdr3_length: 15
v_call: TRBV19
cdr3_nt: TGTGCCAGTAGTATAGTGGCCAGGGCTAACTATGGCTACACCTTC
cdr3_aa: CASSIVARANYGYTF

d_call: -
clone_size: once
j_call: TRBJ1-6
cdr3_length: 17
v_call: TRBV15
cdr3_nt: TGTGCCACCAGCAGAGATCTAATAGTGGAGGCTCCACCACCCCTCCACTTT
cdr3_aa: CATSRDLIVEAPPPLHF

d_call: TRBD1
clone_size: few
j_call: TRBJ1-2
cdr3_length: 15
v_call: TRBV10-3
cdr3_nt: TGTGCCATCAGCGGAGAGCCGGGACAGAACTATGGCTACACCTTC
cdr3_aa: CAISGEPGQNYGYTF

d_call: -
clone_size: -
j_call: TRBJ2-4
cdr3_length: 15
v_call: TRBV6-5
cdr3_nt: TGTGCCAGCAGTTACGCAAGAGTGGGGGGAAACATTCAGTACTTC
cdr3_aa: CASSYARVGGNIQYF

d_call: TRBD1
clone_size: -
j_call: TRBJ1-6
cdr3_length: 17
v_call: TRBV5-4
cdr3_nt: TGTGCCAGCAGCAGTGGACAGGGCGGAAGATTGGATTCACCCCTCCACTTT
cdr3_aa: CASSSGQGGRLDSPLHF

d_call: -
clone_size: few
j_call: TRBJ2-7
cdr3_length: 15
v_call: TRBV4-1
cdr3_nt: TGCGCCAGCAGCCCTCCCCGGACAGAGCCCTACGAGCAGTACTTC
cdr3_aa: CASSPPRTEPYEQYF

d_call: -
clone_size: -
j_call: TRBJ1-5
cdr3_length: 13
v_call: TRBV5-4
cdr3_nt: TGTGCCAGCAGCTACCCTCCTAGACAGCCCCAGCATTTT
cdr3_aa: CASSYPPRQPQHF

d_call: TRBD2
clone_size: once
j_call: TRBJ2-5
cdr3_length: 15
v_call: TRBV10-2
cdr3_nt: TGCGCCAGCAGGCTTAGCGGGGGGGGACAAGAGACCCAGTACTTC
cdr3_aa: CASRLSGGGQETQYF

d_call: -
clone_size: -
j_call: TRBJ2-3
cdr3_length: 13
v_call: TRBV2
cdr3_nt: TGTGCCAGCTCGGGACTCAGCACAGATACGCAGTATTTT
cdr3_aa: CASSGLSTDTQYF

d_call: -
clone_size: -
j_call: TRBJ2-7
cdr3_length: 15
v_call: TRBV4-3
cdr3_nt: TGCGCCAGCAGCCAAGATAGAGCCGCCCCCTACGAGCAGTACTTC
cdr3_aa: CASSQDRAAPYEQYF

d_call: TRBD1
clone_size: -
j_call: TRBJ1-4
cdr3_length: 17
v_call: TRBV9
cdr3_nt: TGTGCCAGCAGCCCCCGACAGGGGAGTACAACTAATGAAAAACTGTTTTTT
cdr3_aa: CASSPRQGSTTNEKLFF

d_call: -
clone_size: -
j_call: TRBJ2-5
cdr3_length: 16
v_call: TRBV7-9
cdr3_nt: TGTGCCAGCAGCGTCGGTTTTGCGGAATTCCAAGAGACCCAGTACTTC
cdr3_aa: CASSVGFAEFQETQYF

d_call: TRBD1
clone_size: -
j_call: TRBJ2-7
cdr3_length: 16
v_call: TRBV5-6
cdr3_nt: TGTGCCAGCAGCTTGGCCCGGGACAGGGCTCTCTACGAGCAGTACTTC
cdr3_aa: CASSLARDRALYEQYF

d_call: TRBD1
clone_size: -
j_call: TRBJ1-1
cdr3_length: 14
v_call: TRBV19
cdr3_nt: TGTGCCAGTAGTAAGGCCAGGGGGCTCGCTGAAGCTTTCTTT
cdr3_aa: CASSKARGLAEAFF

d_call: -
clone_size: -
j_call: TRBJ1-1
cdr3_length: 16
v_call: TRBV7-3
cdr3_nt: TGTGCCAGCAGCCTACGACCCGGGACATCGAACACTGAAGCTTTCTTT
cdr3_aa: CASSLRPGTSNTEAFF

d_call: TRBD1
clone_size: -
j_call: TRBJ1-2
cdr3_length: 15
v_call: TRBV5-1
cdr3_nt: TGCGCCAGCAGCGTGGGACCGCGACAGGGGGGTGGCTACACCTTC
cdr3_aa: CASSVGPRQGGGYTF

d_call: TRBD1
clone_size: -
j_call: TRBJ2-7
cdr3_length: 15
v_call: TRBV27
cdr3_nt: TGTGCCAGCAGTTTCCAGTCCGGACAGGGGTACGAGCAGTACTTC
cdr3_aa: CASSFQSGQGYEQYF

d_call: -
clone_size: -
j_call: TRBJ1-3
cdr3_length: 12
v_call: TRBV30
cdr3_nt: TGTGCCTGGATCCCAAGGGGGAACACCATATATTTT
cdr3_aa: CAWIPRGNTIYF

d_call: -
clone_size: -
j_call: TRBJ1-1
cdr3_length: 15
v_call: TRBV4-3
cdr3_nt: TGCGCCAGCAGCCTTAGACAGAGCCCGAACACTGAAGCTTTCTTT
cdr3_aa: CASSLRQSPNTEAFF

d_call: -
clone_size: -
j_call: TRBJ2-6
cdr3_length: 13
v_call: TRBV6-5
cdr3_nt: TGTGCCAGCCTAAAGTCTGGGGCCAACGTCCTGACTTTC
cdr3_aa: CASLKSGANVLTF

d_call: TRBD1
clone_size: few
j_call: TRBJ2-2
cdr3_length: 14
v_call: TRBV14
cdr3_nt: TGTGCCAGCAGCCAATCGACAGGGTTCGGGGAGCTGTTTTTT
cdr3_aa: CASSQSTGFGELFF

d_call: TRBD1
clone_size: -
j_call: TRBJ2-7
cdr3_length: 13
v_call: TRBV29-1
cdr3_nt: TGCAGCGTGGGGGACAGGGGGATTGACGAGCAGTACTTC
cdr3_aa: CSVGDRGIDEQYF

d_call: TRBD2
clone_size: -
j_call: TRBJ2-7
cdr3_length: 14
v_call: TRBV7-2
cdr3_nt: TGTGCCAGCAGCCCTCGCGGGGGGGCGGCTGAGCAGTACTTC
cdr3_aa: CASSPRGGAAEQYF

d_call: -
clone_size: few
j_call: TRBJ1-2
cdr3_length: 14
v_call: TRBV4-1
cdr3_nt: TGCGCCAGCAGGCCAGGGGTGATTAACTATGGCTACACCTTC
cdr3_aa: CASRPGVINYGYTF

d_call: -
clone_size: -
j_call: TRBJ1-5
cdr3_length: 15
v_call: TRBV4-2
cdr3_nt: TGTGCCAGCAGCCAAGATCGCGGGGGAGAGCAGCCCCAGCATTTT
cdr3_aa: CASSQDRGGEQPQHF

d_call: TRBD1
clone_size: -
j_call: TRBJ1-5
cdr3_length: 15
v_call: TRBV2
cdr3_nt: TGTGCCAGCATGGATTTAGGGACAGAGAATCAGCCCCAGCATTTT
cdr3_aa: CASMDLGTENQPQHF

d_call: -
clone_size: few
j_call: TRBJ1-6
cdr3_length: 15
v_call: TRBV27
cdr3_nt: TGTGCCAGCGCCAATCGGAGCCCGTATAATTCACCCCTCCACTTT
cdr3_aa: CASANRSPYNSPLHF

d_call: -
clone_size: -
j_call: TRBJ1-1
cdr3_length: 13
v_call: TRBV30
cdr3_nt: TGTGCCTGGAGGGCGGTGATGAACACTGAAGCTTTCTTT
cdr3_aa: CAWRAVMNTEAFF

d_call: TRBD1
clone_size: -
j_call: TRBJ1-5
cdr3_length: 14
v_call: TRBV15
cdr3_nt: TGTGCCACCAGCAGAGAAGGGGGCCCAGCGGCCCAGCATTTT
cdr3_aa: CATSREGGPAAQHF